Below are 3 T cell receptor beta chains sequenced from a single sample in a study of blood T cells in healthy people across ages. A J-beta primer mix and a sample-barcoded 5' primer were used in a second PCR of roughly 6 to 11 cycles. Via MiXCR, TCRdb re-called the 5' RACE reads, giving one row per CDR3 protein. The sample shows about 1,400,000 distinct CDR3 sequences, 35% to 45% of them seen only once. The specimen was blood. The receptors stem from a woman between 18 and 29 years old in good health.

The V gene is TRBV6-5, the J gene TRBJ2-7; 11 positions match TRBD2. The trim removed 2 bases at V and 6 bases at J, leaving 6 bases unmatched. The CDR3 extends over 15 amino acids. Germline loops: CDR1 MNHEY, CDR2 SVGAGI. The CDR3 nucleotides are TGTGCCAGCAGTTACCGACTAGCGGGGAGCTTCGAGCAGTACTTC. Protein product: CASSYRLAGSFEQYF.

Only a few counts were recorded for this clonotype. The genes are TRBV12-3 or TRBV12-4 and TRBJ2-5; 9 nucleotides align to TRBD2. The CDR3 length is 17 residues. The junction had 15 bases not matched to a gene; V was cut back by 7 bases and J by 3 bases. This CDR3 reads CASTLLTSGALKETQYF. DNA for the CDR3: TGTGCCAGCACGTTACTGACTAGCGGAGCGCTAAAAGAGACCCAGTACTTC.

The chain couples TRBV20-1 to TRBJ2-3, with TRBD2 identical over 8 bases. Losses at the gene ends were 4 bases for V and 2 bases for J; bases not matched to a gene: 2. The CDR3 contains 13 residues. CDR1 is DFQATT and CDR2 is SNEGSKA in the germline V gene (reference sequence). The DNA for the CDR3 is TGCAGTGCTACGGGGGGGTCCACAGATACGCAGTATTTT. Encoded protein: CSATGGSTDTQYF.